The following is a T cell receptor (beta chain) sequence with its context. This entry belongs to a study of cytomegalovirus exposure and HLA in healthy donors. At the level of the study: Genotyping showed approximately 81% of almost 400 donors falling in the Caucasian-associated ancestry cluster.

The CDR3 loop spans 15 amino acids. CDR1 and CDR2 (germline): SGHAT, FQNNGV. The ends were cut back, 1 base at V and 3 bases at J, with 10 bases in the middle. Donors showed nominal health when sampled, although they likely had unrecorded immune exposures. Researchers ran the PCR with 60 Vbeta and 13 Jbeta primers. Only in-frame clones appear in the TCRdb table, and some are missing; sequencing was by immunoSEQ multiplex PCR. Of 90,000 to 150,000 clones listed, 74% are singletons. This sequence originates from a human donor in good health. The sample comprised PBMCs. The chain couples TRBV11-2 to TRBJ1-5; unclear D gene. Written as DNA, the CDR3 is TGTGCCAGCAGCTTAGGGTCCGGACTCAATCAGCCCCAGCATTTT. Encoded protein: CASSLGSGLNQPQHF.